This T cell receptor beta chain comes out of a study of Graves' ophthalmopathy and Graves' hyperthyroidism. Per the germline V gene, CDR1 is SGDLS and CDR2 is YYNGEE. This CDR3 region has 14 residues. V was cut by 1 base and J by 3 bases, with 11 bases left in between. RNA transcripts yielded amplified TCR beta CDR3 regions. HTBI primers served in a first-round RT-PCR, which a second-round multiplex PCR followed. TCRdb ran MiXCR on the multiplex PCR reads and lists one entry per CDR3 protein. The data hold about 25,000 distinct CDR3 sequences, with 48% observed a single time. This clonotype has a count of ten or more.

The clonotype comes from an adult woman with stable Graves' hyperthyroidism. The J gene is TRBJ2-7, the V gene TRBV9; D uncertain. Source material: peripheral blood. CDR3 sequence (DNA): TGTGCCAGCAGCGTATTCGGAGATAGCTACGAGCAGTACTTC. Translation gives CASSVFGDSYEQYF.